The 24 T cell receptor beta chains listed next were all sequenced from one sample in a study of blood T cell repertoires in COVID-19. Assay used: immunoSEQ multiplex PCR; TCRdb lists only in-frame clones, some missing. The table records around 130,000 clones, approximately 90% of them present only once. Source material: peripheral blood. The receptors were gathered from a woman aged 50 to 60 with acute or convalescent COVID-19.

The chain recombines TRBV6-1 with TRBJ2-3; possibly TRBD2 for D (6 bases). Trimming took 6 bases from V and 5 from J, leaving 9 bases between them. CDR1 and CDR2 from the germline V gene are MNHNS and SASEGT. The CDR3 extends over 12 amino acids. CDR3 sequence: CASRFGGDTQYF. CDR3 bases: TGTGCCAGCAGGTTCGGGGGAGATACGCAGTATTTT.

The CDR3 DNA follows: TGCAGCGTTCACACAGGGTACACAGATACGCAGTATTTT. Its protein is CSVHTGYTDTQYF. The chain carries TRBV29-1 and TRBJ2-3; a weak D match, TRBD1 (6 bases). Trimming stripped 5 bases from V and 2 bases from J, with 11 bases between. Germline CDR1 is SQVTM and CDR2 is ANQGSEA. The length of the CDR3 is 13 residues.

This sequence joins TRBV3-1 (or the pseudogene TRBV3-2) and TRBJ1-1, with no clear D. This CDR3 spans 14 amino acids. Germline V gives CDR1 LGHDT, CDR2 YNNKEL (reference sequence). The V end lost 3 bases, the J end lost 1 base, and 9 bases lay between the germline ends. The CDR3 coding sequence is TGTGCCAGCAGCCACGCCCACACGAACACTGAAGCTTTCTTT. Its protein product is CASSHAHTNTEAFF.

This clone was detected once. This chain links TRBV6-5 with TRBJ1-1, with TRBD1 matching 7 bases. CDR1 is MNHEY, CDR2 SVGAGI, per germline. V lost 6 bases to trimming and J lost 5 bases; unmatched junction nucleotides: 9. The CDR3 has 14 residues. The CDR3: CASSRPDRATEAFF. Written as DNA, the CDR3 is TGTGCCAGCAGCCGGCCCGACAGGGCGACTGAAGCTTTCTTT.

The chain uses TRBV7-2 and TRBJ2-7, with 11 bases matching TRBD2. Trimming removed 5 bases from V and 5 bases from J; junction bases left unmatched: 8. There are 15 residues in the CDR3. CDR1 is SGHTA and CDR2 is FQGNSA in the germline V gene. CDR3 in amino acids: CASSPFGTSGDEQYF. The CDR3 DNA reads TGTGCCAGCAGCCCGTTTGGGACTAGCGGCGACGAGCAGTACTTC.

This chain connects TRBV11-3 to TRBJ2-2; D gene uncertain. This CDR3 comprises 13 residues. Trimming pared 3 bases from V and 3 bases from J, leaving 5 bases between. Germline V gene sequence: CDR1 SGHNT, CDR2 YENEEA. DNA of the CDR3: TGTGCCAGCAGCTTTCTATACACCGGGGAGCTGTTTTTT. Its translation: CASSFLYTGELFF. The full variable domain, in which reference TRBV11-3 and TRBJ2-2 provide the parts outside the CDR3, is EAGVVQSPRYKIIEKKQPVAFWCNPISGHNTLYWYLQNLGQGPELLIRYENEEAVDDSQLPKDRFSAERLKGVDSTLKIQPAELGDSAVYLCASSFLYTGELFFGEGSRLTVL.

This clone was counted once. CDR3 bases: TGTGCCAGCAGCAGTGGGCTAGCGGGAGCTGAGGATACGCAGTATTTT. Protein: CASSSGLAGAEDTQYF. The chain employs TRBV7-7 and TRBJ2-3; 10 nucleotides match TRBD2. This CDR3 region has 16 residues. V was pared by 5 bases and J by 6 bases, with 11 bases of the junction left unmatched. Germline V gene lookup returns CDR1 SSHAT and CDR2 FNYEAQ (reference sequence).

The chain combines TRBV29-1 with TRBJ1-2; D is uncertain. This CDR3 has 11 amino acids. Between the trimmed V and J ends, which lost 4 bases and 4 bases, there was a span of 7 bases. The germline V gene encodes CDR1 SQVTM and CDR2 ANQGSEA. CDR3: CSVGSIYGYTF. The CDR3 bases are TGCAGCGTTGGCTCTATCTATGGCTACACCTTC.

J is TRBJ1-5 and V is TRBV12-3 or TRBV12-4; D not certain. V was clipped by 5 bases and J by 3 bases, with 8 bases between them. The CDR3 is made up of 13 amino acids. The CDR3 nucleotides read TGTGCCAGCAGTCCTTCCCCCAATCAGCCCCAGCATTTT. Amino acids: CASSPSPNQPQHF.

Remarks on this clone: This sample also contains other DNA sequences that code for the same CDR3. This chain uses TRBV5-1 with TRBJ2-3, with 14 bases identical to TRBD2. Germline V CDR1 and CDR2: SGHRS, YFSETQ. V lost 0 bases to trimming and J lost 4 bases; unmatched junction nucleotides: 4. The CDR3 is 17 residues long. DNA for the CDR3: TGCGCCAGCAGCTTGGGACTAGCGGGGGGGCCGGCAGATACGCAGTATTTT. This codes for CASSLGLAGGPADTQYF.

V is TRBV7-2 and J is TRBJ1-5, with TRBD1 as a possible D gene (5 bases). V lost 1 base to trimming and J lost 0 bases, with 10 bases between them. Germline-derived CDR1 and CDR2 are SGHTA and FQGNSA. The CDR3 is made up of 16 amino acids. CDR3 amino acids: CASSLDRIYSNQPQHF. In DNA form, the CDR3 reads TGTGCCAGCAGCTTAGACAGGATATATAGCAATCAGCCCCAGCATTTT.

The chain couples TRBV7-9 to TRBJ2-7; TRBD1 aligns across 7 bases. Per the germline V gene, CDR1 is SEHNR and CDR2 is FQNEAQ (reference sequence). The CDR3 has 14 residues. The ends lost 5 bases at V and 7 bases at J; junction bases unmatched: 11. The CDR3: CASSPRQGEREQYF. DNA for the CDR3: TGTGCCAGCAGCCCGCGACAGGGCGAAAGGGAGCAGTACTTC.

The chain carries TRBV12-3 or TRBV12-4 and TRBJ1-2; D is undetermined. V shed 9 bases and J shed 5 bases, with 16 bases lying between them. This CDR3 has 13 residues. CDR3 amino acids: CASSPPERYGYTF. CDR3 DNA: TGTGCCAGTTCACCCCCCGAACGGTATGGCTACACCTTC.

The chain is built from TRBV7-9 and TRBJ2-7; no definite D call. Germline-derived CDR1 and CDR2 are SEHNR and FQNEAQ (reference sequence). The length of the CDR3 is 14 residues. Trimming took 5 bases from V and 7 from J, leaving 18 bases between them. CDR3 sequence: CASSPMVNVEEQYF. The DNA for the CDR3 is TGTGCCAGCAGCCCCATGGTGAACGTTGAGGAGCAGTACTTC.

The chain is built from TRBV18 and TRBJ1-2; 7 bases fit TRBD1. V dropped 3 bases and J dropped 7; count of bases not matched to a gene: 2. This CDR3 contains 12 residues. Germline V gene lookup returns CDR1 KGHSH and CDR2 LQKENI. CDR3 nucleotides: TGTGCCAGCTCACCTCCAGGGGGTGGCTACACCTTC. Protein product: CASSPPGGGYTF.

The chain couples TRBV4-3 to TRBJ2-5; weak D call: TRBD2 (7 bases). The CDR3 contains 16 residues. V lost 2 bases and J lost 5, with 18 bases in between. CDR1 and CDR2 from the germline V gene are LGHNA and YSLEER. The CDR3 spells CASSQKLRGGRETQYF. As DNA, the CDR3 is TGCGCCAGCAGCCAAAAATTGAGGGGGGGCAGGGAGACCCAGTACTTC.

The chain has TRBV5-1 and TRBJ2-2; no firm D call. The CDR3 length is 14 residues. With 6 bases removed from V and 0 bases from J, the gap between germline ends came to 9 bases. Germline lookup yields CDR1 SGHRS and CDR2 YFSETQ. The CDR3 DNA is TGCGCCAGCATCTTCACACCGAACACCGGGGAGCTGTTTTTT. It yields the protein CASIFTPNTGELFF.

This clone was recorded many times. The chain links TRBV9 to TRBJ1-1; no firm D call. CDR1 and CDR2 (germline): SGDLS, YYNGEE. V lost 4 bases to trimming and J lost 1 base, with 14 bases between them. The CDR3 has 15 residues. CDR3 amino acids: CASSPSRTQNTEAFF. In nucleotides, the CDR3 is TGTGCCAGCAGCCCCTCGAGGACTCAGAACACTGAAGCTTTCTTT.

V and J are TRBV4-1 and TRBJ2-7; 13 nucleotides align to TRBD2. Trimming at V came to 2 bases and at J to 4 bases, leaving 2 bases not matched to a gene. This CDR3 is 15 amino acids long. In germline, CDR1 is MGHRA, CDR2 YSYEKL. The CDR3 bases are TGCGCCAGCAGCCAACCGACTAGCGGGGGGTACGAGCAGTACTTC. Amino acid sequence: CASSQPTSGGYEQYF.

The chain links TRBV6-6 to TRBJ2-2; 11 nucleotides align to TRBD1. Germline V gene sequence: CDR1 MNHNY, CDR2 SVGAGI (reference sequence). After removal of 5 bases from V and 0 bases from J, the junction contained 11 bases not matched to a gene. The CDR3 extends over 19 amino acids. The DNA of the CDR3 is TGTGCCAGCAGTCCAGCCGGGACAGGGGGAGACGCGAACACCGGGGAGCTGTTTTTT. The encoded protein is CASSPAGTGGDANTGELFF.

The CDR3 sequence is CATSRDRHGQGNSPLHF. CDR3 nucleotide sequence: TGTGCCACCAGCAGAGATCGACATGGGCAGGGGAATTCACCCCTCCACTTT. The chain links TRBV15 to TRBJ1-6, with D maybe TRBD1 (6 bases). This CDR3 has 17 residues. V lost 0 bases to trimming and J lost 7 bases, with 16 bases between them. CDR1 LNHNV and CDR2 YYDKDF come from the germline V gene (reference sequence).

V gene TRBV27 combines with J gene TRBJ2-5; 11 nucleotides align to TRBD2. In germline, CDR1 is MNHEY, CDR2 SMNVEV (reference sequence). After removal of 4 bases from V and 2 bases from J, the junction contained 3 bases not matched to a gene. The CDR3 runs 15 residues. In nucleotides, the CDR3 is TGTGCCAGCAGTTGGCTAGCGGGGGGTCAAGAGACCCAGTACTTC. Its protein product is CASSWLAGGQETQYF.

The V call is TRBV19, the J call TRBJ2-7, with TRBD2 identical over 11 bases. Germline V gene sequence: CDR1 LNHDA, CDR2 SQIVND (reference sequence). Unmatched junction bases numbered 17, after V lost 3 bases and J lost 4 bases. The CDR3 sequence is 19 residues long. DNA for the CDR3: TGTGCCAGTAGTATTTTCGGGATTGGTGGGACTAGCGGATTTTACGAGCAGTACTTC. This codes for CASSIFGIGGTSGFYEQYF.

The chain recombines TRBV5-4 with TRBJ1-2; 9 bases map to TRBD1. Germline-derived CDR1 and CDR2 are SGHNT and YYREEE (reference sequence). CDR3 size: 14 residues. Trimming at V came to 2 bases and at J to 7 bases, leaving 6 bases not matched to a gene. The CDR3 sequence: CASSFPQGAGGYTF. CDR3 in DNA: TGTGCCAGCAGCTTCCCACAGGGGGCAGGTGGCTACACCTTC.